This T cell receptor beta chain was sequenced during a study of beta chain features in type 1 diabetes (dated by TCRdb to the late 2010s). Study-level background: Mean age, gender distribution, total cell number and subset yield were not different between patients and healthy donors. Across all samples, fewer than 130 million sorted cells were examined, and cell number per subset correlated strongly with RNA yield. Naive and central memory subsets were obtained from all 30 or so donors, but regulatory and stem cell-like memory subsets were isolated from only 8 patients and roughly 8 healthy donors. In the study, recently diagnosed type 1 diabetes patients and matched healthy donors were compared on the TCRB repertoires of their sorted circulating CD4+ T cell subsets.

From each donor, a single peripheral blood sample of about 100 mL on average was drawn into heparinised tubes. A BD FACSAria II and a panel including CD45RO, CCR7, CD25, CD127, CD95 and CD27 were used to sort naive, central memory, regulatory and stem cell-like memory CD4+ T cells. Every sorted population had a purity above 98%. PBMCs were isolated right away by Lymphoprep density gradient centrifugation and were stained directly, without culture. To minimize batch effects, samples were stained and sorted in pairs, one healthy donor with one patient per experiment. The entire isolated RNA was reverse transcribed using the High Capacity cDNA Reverse Transcription Kit, and thus expressed TCRB transcripts were sequenced. Naive, central memory and regulatory T cell samples underwent deep immunoSEQ sequencing, averaging approximately 3.5 million total reads per sample. After sorted cells were lysed in RLT buffer, RNA was extracted with DNase-treated RNeasy Micro or Mini kits, with the choice depending on cell number. Each cell subset was processed separately to prevent cross-contamination, with patient and healthy donor samples processed together. The immunoSEQ multiplex PCR was used to amplify TCRB sequences from cDNA, yielding 87-bp fragments that span the CDR3 region. The amplicons were sequenced using the Illumina HiSeq platform. As for the original processing: Synthetic template baselines were used to correct PCR bias computationally, reads within Hamming distance 2 were collapsed, and singletons that could not be merged were discarded. Reads were aligned against IMGT so that V, D and J genes, CDR3 length and insertions or deletions at six rearrangement sites could be assigned. Within each subset, clonotype counts were normalized to sorted cell number, after which true diversity and Gini coefficients were computed with the tcR R package. Repertoire sharing was quantified using the overlap coefficient calculated on TCRB nucleotide sequences. TCRdb stores this immuneACCESS table with in-frame sequences only. Part of the clones is absent; in the studies checked, under half of the shortfall reflects unresolved V genes, and no reason is known for the rest. V and J calls and clone size are as listed in that table; D and trimming were resolved from the DNA. Counted in this sample were 310,000 or so clones; less than 10% of them appeared once. In total, the top ten clones hold 0.44% of the sample.

This clone has a handful of counts. Its antigen remains unidentified. Nothing much larger sits one base from this clone, and base qualities are not available. The CDR3 has 14 amino acids, counting the end cysteine and phenylalanine. The DNA shown is the 42-base CDR3, in frame from base 1. Reading the germline V gene gives CDR1 LGHNA and CDR2 YNFKEQ. V lost 0 bases and J lost 7 bases; the stretch between them is 9 bases long. Results the study describes overall, beyond this receptor: Shorter templates might have been favored by PCR, but patient and control samples were amplified and corrected together, so both groups would have been affected equally by any skew. At VDJ recombination sites, patients with type 1 diabetes made fewer insertions and deleted more nucleotides, a pattern implying thymic rearrangement abnormalities. Because cDNA was sequenced instead of genomic DNA, highly expressing activated cells could be over-represented, though the groups showed no difference in activation or CD3 levels. Only small numbers of individuals were included in the HLA sub-analyses, which left unresolved whether HLA type had any influence on TCRB rearrangement. A moderate but significant shortening of TCRB CDR3 length was observed in type 1 diabetes patients in all four CD4+ subsets. Naive, central memory and regulatory TCRB repertoires appeared to be more similar among patients than among healthy donors.

Sequencing used central memory CD4+ T cells from blood. The rearrangement combines TRBV4-2 with TRBJ1-4, with the D gene not clear enough to name. The clonotype originates from a woman in her late teens or twenties in good health. CDR3 protein: CASSQDRRGEKLFF. The nucleotide sequence is given as TGTGCCAGCAGCCAAGATCGGCGGGGTGAAAAACTGTTTTTT.